The 20 T cell receptor beta chains in this list originate from one sample, sequenced in a study of shared clonotypes between healthy human individuals (dated by TCRdb to about 2020). CD8 naive samples were obtained by positive selection for CCR7 among CD45RO-negative cells, yielding a CD45RA+CCR7+ population from which TemRA cells were excluded. The method behind the library was the immunoSEQ multiplex PCR assay. TCRdb mirrors the immuneACCESS table, restricted to in-frame sequences. Some clones are absent from its copies; in checked studies, under half trace to an unresolved V gene, and the reason for the others is unknown. In all, the sample holds some 2.1 million clones, and about 95% of those were seen once. Of the sample, roughly 1% is held by the ten largest clones. The sample comprised naive CD8+ T cells sorted from blood. The sample's cell subset or site label is to be understood as: CD45RA+CCR7+. These receptors were obtained from a man between 18 and 35 years old in good health.

This rearrangement joins TRBV7-8 to TRBJ2-2; D is unclear. V was pared by 5 bases and J by 4 bases, with 8 bases between. CDR1 SGHVS and CDR2 FQNEAQ come from the germline V gene. CDR3 length: 13 amino acids. In DNA, the CDR3 is TGTGCCAGCAGCGGAGAGTTCACCGGGGAGCTGTTTTTT. It yields the protein CASSGEFTGELFF.

The rearrangement joins TRBV4-3 to TRBJ1-6, with D unclear. The ends were cut back, 0 bases at V and 5 bases at J, with 5 bases in the middle. The CDR3 is made up of 14 amino acids. CDR1 LGHNA and CDR2 YSLEER come from the germline V gene. CDR3 nucleotides: TGCGCCAGCAGCCAAGACTGGGATAATTCACCCCTCCACTTT. Amino acids: CASSQDWDNSPLHF.

The chain joins TRBV29-1 to TRBJ1-1; no reliable D call. V lost 5 bases, J lost 0 bases, and 10 bases lay in between. The CDR3 is made up of 13 amino acids. CDR1 and CDR2 from the germline V gene are SQVTM and ANQGSEA. The CDR3 loop reads CSVLGKMNTEAFF. CDR3 nucleotides: TGCAGCGTTTTGGGCAAAATGAACACTGAAGCTTTCTTT.

This chain joins TRBV7-9 and TRBJ2-7, with D perhaps assigned TRBD1 or TRBD2 (5 bases each). The germline V gene has CDR1 SEHNR and CDR2 FQNEAQ (reference sequence). The CDR3 is 14 amino acids. With 1 base removed from V and 2 bases from J, the gap between germline ends came to 9 bases. The CDR3 loop is CASSLDWDPYEQYF. The CDR3 DNA reads as TGTGCCAGCAGCTTAGATTGGGACCCCTACGAGCAGTACTTC.

The rearrangement joins TRBV5-4 to TRBJ2-2; tentative D call: TRBD1 (5 bases). The germline V gene encodes CDR1 SGHNT and CDR2 YYREEE (reference sequence). V was pared by 5 bases and J by 6 bases, with 8 bases between. The CDR3 spans 12 residues. CDR3 DNA sequence: TGTGCCAGCAGAGGGGAAGCCGGGGAGCTGTTTTTT. The encoded protein is CASRGEAGELFF.

This chain connects TRBV10-2 to TRBJ2-7, with D unclear. The V gene lost 2 bases and the J gene lost 3 bases, with 5 bases spanning the gap. This CDR3 is built from 12 residues. CDR1 and CDR2 (germline): WSHSY, SAAADI. CDR3 coding DNA: TGCGCCAGCAGTGAGCCCGACTACGAGCAGTACTTC. It is translated as CASSEPDYEQYF.

This chain uses TRBV11-2 with TRBJ2-5, with D possibly matching TRBD1 (6 bases). Trimming took off 5 bases at V and 3 bases at J, with 10 bases between the two ends. The CDR3 length is 13 residues. Germline V gene lookup returns CDR1 SGHAT and CDR2 FQNNGV. CDR3 DNA: TGTGCCAGCAGCGACTGGACAGAAGAGACCCAGTACTTC. Translation: CASSDWTEETQYF.

A single count supports this clone. CDR3 protein: CASSLFPSGTNNEQFF. The DNA for the CDR3 is TGTGCCAGCAGTTTATTTCCTAGCGGGACCAACAATGAGCAGTTCTTC. The chain is built from TRBV27 and TRBJ2-1; 9 bases match TRBD2. CDR1 is MNHEY and CDR2 is SMNVEV in the germline V gene (reference sequence). The CDR3 covers 16 residues. V dropped 1 base and J dropped 5; count of bases not matched to a gene: 6.

The chain is built from TRBV6-5 and TRBJ1-2; possibly TRBD1 for D (6 bases). V lost 10 bases and J 0 bases, leaving 12 bases between the germline ends. The germline CDR1 and CDR2 sequences are MNHEY and SVGAGI. This CDR3 contains 13 residues. As DNA, the CDR3 is TGTGCCACCTGGACAGCGACTAACTATGGCTACACCTTC. Encoded protein: CATWTATNYGYTF.

The chain has TRBV9 and TRBJ2-5; TRBD2 is a possible D gene (6 bases). Per the germline V gene, CDR1 is SGDLS and CDR2 is YYNGEE. The CDR3 is 15 residues long. Trimming cost V 3 bases and J 5 bases, with 17 bases left between them. The CDR3 nucleotides read TGTGCCAGCAGCGGCAGCCCCGGACGGGGGGAGACCCAGTACTTC. Translated: CASSGSPGRGETQYF.

With regard to this clone: This same CDR3 is encoded by further DNA sequences in the sample. CDR3 loop: CASSVSGLTYEQYF. The DNA for the CDR3 is TGTGCCAGCAGCGTTTCGGGACTAACCTACGAGCAGTACTTC. The chain is built from TRBV9 and TRBJ2-7; 7 nucleotides match TRBD2. The ends lost 2 bases at V and 2 bases at J; junction bases unmatched: 4. The CDR3 is made up of 14 amino acids. The germline CDR1 and CDR2 sequences are SGDLS and YYNGEE. Filled out from reference TRBV9 and TRBJ2-7, the complete variable domain reads DSGVTQTPKHLITATGQRVTLRCSPRSGDLSVYWYQQSLDQGLQFLIQYYNGEERAKGNILERFSAQQFPDLHSELNLSSLELGDSALYFCASSVSGLTYEQYFGPGTRLTVT.

Concerning this clone: At the DNA level, this CDR3 is encoded by other sequences in the same sample as well. The chain links TRBV5-6 to TRBJ1-4; no clear D. CDR3 length equals 11 residues. Germline CDR1 is SGHDT and CDR2 is YYEEEE. The V end lost 0 bases, the J end lost 6 bases, and 0 bases lay between the germline ends. CDR3 in amino acids: CASSLDEKLFF. CDR3 coding DNA: TGTGCCAGCAGCTTGGATGAAAAACTGTTTTTT.

The V call is TRBV11-2, the J call TRBJ1-3, with D possibly being TRBD1 (5 bases). This CDR3 contains 16 residues. The germline V gene encodes CDR1 SGHAT and CDR2 FQNNGV. Trimming took 5 bases from V and 4 from J, leaving 18 bases between them. The CDR3 bases are TGTGCCAGCAGCCAATCAGGGACGGATCTCGGAAACACCATATATTTT. Protein sequence: CASSQSGTDLGNTIYF.

This sequence joins TRBV5-6 and TRBJ2-3; 11 bases fit TRBD2. The CDR3 loop spans 17 amino acids. Germline CDR1 and CDR2: SGHDT and YYEEEE. J lost 1 base, V lost 5 bases, and 9 bases had no gene match. The CDR3 is CASRIGLAGLRTDTQYF. In DNA form, the CDR3 reads TGTGCCAGCAGAATTGGACTAGCGGGTCTCCGCACAGATACGCAGTATTTT.

This rearrangement joins TRBV18 to TRBJ1-1; D possibly corresponds to TRBD1 (6 bases). Per the germline V gene, CDR1 is KGHSH and CDR2 is LQKENI. This CDR3 comprises 15 residues. Trimming removed 3 bases at V and 0 bases at J, with 11 bases between. The CDR3 DNA is TGTGCCAGCTCACCCTGGACAGCCATGAACACTGAAGCTTTCTTT. Its protein is CASSPWTAMNTEAFF.

V is TRBV7-8 and J is TRBJ2-3, with D tentatively TRBD1 or TRBD2 (6 bases each). This CDR3 is built from 17 residues. The ends were cut back, 6 bases at V and 2 bases at J, with 21 bases in the middle. Germline loops: CDR1 SGHVS, CDR2 FQNEAQ. The CDR3 here is CASSLDGGSLFTDTQYF. The CDR3 DNA reads as TGTGCCAGCAGTCTAGACGGGGGCTCTTTATTCACAGATACGCAGTATTTT.

Worth noting for this clone: The same CDR3 is also encoded by other DNA sequences in this sample. This sequence joins TRBV11-2 and TRBJ1-1, with unresolved D. Germline V CDR1 and CDR2: SGHAT, FQNNGV. CDR3 size: 13 residues. V lost 1 base, J lost 2 bases, and 5 bases lay in between. The CDR3 reads CASSLGYNTEAFF. CDR3 in DNA: TGTGCCAGCAGCTTAGGGTATAACACTGAAGCTTTCTTT.

V and J are TRBV6-6 and TRBJ1-2; a weak D match, TRBD1 (5 bases). The CDR3 covers 12 residues. CDR1 is MNHNY, CDR2 SVGAGI, per germline (reference sequence). Trimming pared 8 bases from V and 3 bases from J, leaving 10 bases between. CDR3 in DNA: TGTGCCAGCGAAGGGGTAGACTATGGCTACACCTTC. Translating gives CASEGVDYGYTF.

Remarks on this clone: Other DNA sequences within the sample encode an identical CDR3. In DNA form, the CDR3 reads TGTGCCAGCAGTTACTCGGGCGACGAGCAGTACTTC. It translates to CASSYSGDEQYF. The rearrangement uses TRBV6-5 and TRBJ2-7, with no clear D. The V gene lost 0 bases and the J gene lost 5 bases, with 5 bases spanning the gap. The germline gives CDR1 MNHEY, CDR2 SVGAGI. The CDR3 consists of 12 residues.

CDR3 protein: CASLGRKNIQYF. The DNA for the CDR3 is TGTGCCAGCCTTGGCAGGAAAAACATTCAGTACTTC. J is TRBJ2-4 and V is TRBV6-1; D unclear. Germline loops: CDR1 MNHNS, CDR2 SASEGT. The CDR3 contains 12 residues. Between the trimmed V and J ends, which lost 8 bases and 4 bases, there was a span of 9 bases.